This T cell receptor (beta chain) is drawn from a study of molecular identifiers for immune sequencing clone quantification. TCRdb independently ran MiXCR on the PCR reads; one entry per CDR3 protein. Of a few hundred thousand distinct CDR3 sequences in the sample, about a fifth were seen once. This clonotype occurred many times. The specimen sequenced was naive CD8+ T cells from blood, with Jurkat cell RNA spiked in. Subset given: FACS-sorted CD8+CD4-CCR7+CD45RA+ naive T cells. This receptor was taken from a human donor in good health. Some libraries in this study had Jurkat cell RNA spiked in.

CDR3 sequence: CASSTTGGSAQPQHF. CDR3 sequence (DNA): TGTGCCAGCAGCACAACAGGGGGTTCGGCTCAGCCCCAGCATTTT. This chain links TRBV2 with TRBJ1-5; TRBD1 aligns across 8 bases. This CDR3 spans 15 amino acids. Germline loops: CDR1 SNHLY, CDR2 FYNNEI. V lost 6 bases to trimming and J lost 6 bases; unmatched junction nucleotides: 10. The variable domain in full, completed from reference TRBV2 and TRBJ1-5, reads EPEVTQTPSHQVTQMGQEVILRCVPISNHLYFYWYRQILGQKVEFLVSFYNNEISEKSEIFDDQFSVERPDGSNFTLKIRSTKLEDSAMYFCASSTTGGSAQPQHFGDGTRLSIL.